The rows below give T cell receptor beta chains drawn from one sample of a study of T-cell reconstitution after alpha-beta-depleted transplantation in children. TCRdb used MiXCR to reprocess the PCR reads, holding one entry per CDR3 protein. The table records a few hundred thousand distinct CDR3 sequences, 9.7% of them present only once. Sequences were derived from PBMCs from the stem cell graft donor, sampled from the stem cell graft. The receptors shown here come from a human donor who donated a stem cell graft to a child with SCID. The CDR3 runs from the conserved cysteine through the conserved F or W. The order of the fields is D gene, clone size, J gene, V gene, CDR3 DNA, CDR3 protein. A D gene is named only where the DNA matches it firmly. Rows give clone size only sometimes, using once, few, many, or a class for an expanded clone.

-	many	TRBJ1-5	TRBV15	TGTGCCACCAGCAGAGGTAGGGATCAGCCCCAGCATTTT	CATSRGRDQPQHF
-	many	TRBJ1-1	TRBV12-3/TRBV12-4	TGTGCCAGCAGTTTATTCCGGTTCCGACCTCTTACTGAAGCTTTCTTT	CASSLFRFRPLTEAFF
-	many	TRBJ1-1	TRBV5-5	TGTGCCAGCAGCTTGTTCGGGGCTGGGACCACTGAAGCTTTCTTT	CASSLFGAGTTEAFF
-	many	TRBJ2-7	TRBV6-1	TGTGCCAGCAGTGAATCCGGAGGGGGGAATCCCTACGAGCAGTACTTC	CASSESGGGNPYEQYF
-	many	TRBJ2-3	TRBV20-1	TGCAGTGCTAGACGAGGGGGGCTGGGAGATACGCAGTATTTT	CSARRGGLGDTQYF
TRBD1	many	TRBJ2-4	TRBV5-1	TGCGCCAGCAGCGGGATGGGACAGCGAAACATTCAGTACTTC	CASSGMGQRNIQYF
TRBD1	many	TRBJ2-1	TRBV20-1	TGCAGTGCAGGGGACAGCTACAATGAGCAGTTCTTC	CSAGDSYNEQFF
-	many	TRBJ2-4	TRBV29-1	TGCAGCGCTTTCCAGGGAGCCAAAAACATTCAGTACTTC	CSAFQGAKNIQYF
-	-	TRBJ2-4	TRBV29-1	TGCAGCGTTGACGGAGGGACCCTAGCCAAAAACATTCAGTACTTC	CSVDGGTLAKNIQYF
-	many	TRBJ1-3	TRBV7-2	TGTGCCAGCAGCCCTCGGCCCATAAGCTCTGGAAACACCATATATTTT	CASSPRPISSGNTIYF
-	few	TRBJ1-1	TRBV25-1	TGTGCCAGCAGTGAGGGGCCAGCCAACACTGAAGCTTTCTTT	CASSEGPANTEAFF
TRBD1	many	TRBJ2-7	TRBV24-1	TGTGCCACCAGTGCCCCTTTCGGGACAGGGACCGGCGAGCAGTACTTC	CATSAPFGTGTGEQYF
-	many	TRBJ1-1	TRBV12-3/TRBV12-4	TGTGCCAGCAGTTTAGGGAAAGGGACTGAAGCTTTCTTT	CASSLGKGTEAFF
-	many	TRBJ2-7	TRBV7-9	TGTGCCAGCAGCTCCCCGACCGAAACCTACGAGCAGTACTTC	CASSSPTETYEQYF
TRBD2	few	TRBJ2-3	TRBV24-1	TGTGCCACCAGTGATCCCGGACTAGCGACGCAGTATTTT	CATSDPGLATQYF
TRBD1	many	TRBJ1-1	TRBV5-1	TGCGCCAGCAGCTGGAAGCCGGGACAGTTAAACACTGAAGCTTTCTTT	CASSWKPGQLNTEAFF
-	many	TRBJ1-1	TRBV5-1	TGCGCCAGCAGCTTGGCCGGGGGTGGTCGGGACACTGAAGCTTTCTTT	CASSLAGGGRDTEAFF
-	many	TRBJ2-2	TRBV7-9	TGTGCCAGCAGCTTAATATATACCGGGGAGCTGTTTTTT	CASSLIYTGELFF
-	many	TRBJ1-1	TRBV5-1	TGCGCCAGCAGCCCCTCGGGGTACAGAGAGGCTTTCTTT	CASSPSGYREAFF
-	-	TRBJ2-7	TRBV5-4	TGTGCCAGCAGCTTCTGGGATCGGGACGAGCAGTACTTC	CASSFWDRDEQYF
TRBD1	many	TRBJ1-1	TRBV29-1	TGCAGCGTTGTTCAGGGGGGGTACACTGAAGCTTTCTTT	CSVVQGGYTEAFF
TRBD2	many	TRBJ2-1	TRBV5-1	TGCGCCAGCAGCTTGGGGACTAGTAACGATGAGCAGTTCTTC	CASSLGTSNDEQFF
-	many	TRBJ2-1	TRBV5-1	TGTGCCAGCAGCCTAGGTAGCGGCAATGAGCAGTTCTTC	CASSLGSGNEQFF
-	-	TRBJ1-3	TRBV6-1	TGTGCCAGCAGCGCGACGGGGCCTGGAAACACCATATATTTT	CASSATGPGNTIYF
TRBD1	few	TRBJ1-5	TRBV28	TGTGCCAGCACCTACGGGACAGCCCGCGGCAATCAGCCCCAGCATTTT	CASTYGTARGNQPQHF
-	many	TRBJ2-2	TRBV20-1	TGCAGTGCCCAACAGGGTTCCGGGGAGCTGTTTTTT	CSAQQGSGELFF
-	few	TRBJ1-5	TRBV6-1	TGTGCCAGCAGTCGAGTCGGGGGGGGTCAGCCCCAGCATTTT	CASSRVGGGQPQHF
TRBD1	many	TRBJ2-7	TRBV6-1	TGTGCCAGCAGTGGGCTAAGACCGGGACAGTACTACGAGCAGTACTTC	CASSGLRPGQYYEQYF
-	few	TRBJ2-5	TRBV7-3	TGTGCCAGCAGCTTAATCAGCCAAGAGACCCAGTACTTC	CASSLISQETQYF